These T cell receptor beta chains were read from a single sample in a study of shared clonotypes between healthy human individuals. Only in-frame clones appear in the TCRdb table, and some are missing; sequencing was by immunoSEQ multiplex PCR. The sample contains about 2.1 million clones, around 95% of which appear only once. Source material: naive CD8+ T cells from PBMCs. Source of these receptors: a man between 18 and 29 years old in good health. Some clones in this sample may be carry-over from other donors' samples. CDR3s include the opening cysteine and the closing phenylalanine or tryptophan. A D gene is named only where the DNA matches it firmly. Only part of the rows carry a size: once, few, many, or a class if the clone is expanded.

v_call	d_call	j_call	cdr3_length	clone_size	cdr3_aa	cdr3_nt
TRBV7-9	TRBD2	TRBJ2-7	13	NA	CASRSGGRNEQYF	TGTGCCAGCCGCTCTGGCGGGAGGAACGAGCAGTACTTC
TRBV19	NA	TRBJ2-5	13	NA	CASSMDLEETQYF	TGTGCCAGTAGTATGGACCTGGAAGAGACCCAGTACTTC
TRBV4-2	TRBD2	TRBJ2-2	17	NA	CASSQLLAGESNGELFF	TGTGCCAGCAGCCAATTACTAGCGGGAGAGTCGAACGGGGAGCTGTTTTTT
TRBV29-1	TRBD1	TRBJ1-1	12	NA	CSASGGWTEAFF	TGCAGCGCTTCAGGGGGGTGGACTGAAGCTTTCTTT
TRBV11-2	TRBD2	TRBJ2-1	20	NA	CASSLDRVSGIPGSYNEQFF	TGTGCCAGCAGCTTAGATCGAGTTAGCGGGATCCCGGGCTCCTACAATGAGCAGTTCTTC
TRBV4-2	NA	TRBJ1-6	15	NA	CASSHGREGNSPLHF	TGTGCCAGCAGCCACGGACGTGAGGGAAACTCACCCCTCCACTTT
TRBV30	NA	TRBJ2-7	11	NA	CAWSGTYEQYF	TGTGCCTGGAGCGGGACTTACGAGCAGTACTTC
TRBV19	NA	TRBJ2-2	12	NA	CASSIVTGELFF	TGTGCCAGTAGTATAGTCACCGGGGAGCTGTTTTTT
TRBV7-9	NA	TRBJ1-2	13	NA	CASSLDRSIGYTF	TGTGCCAGCAGCTTGGACCGTTCTATTGGCTACACCTTC
TRBV19	TRBD1	TRBJ2-7	13	NA	CASSIRDRDEQYF	TGTGCCAGTAGTATCCGGGACAGAGACGAGCAGTACTTC
TRBV7-3	TRBD2	TRBJ2-5	15	NA	CASSPGTSVQETQYF	TGTGCCAGCAGCCCCGGGACTAGCGTACAAGAGACCCAGTACTTC
TRBV27	TRBD1	TRBJ2-1	14	NA	CASSLVQGGNEQFF	TGTGCCAGCAGTTTAGTACAGGGGGGCAATGAGCAGTTCTTC
TRBV19	NA	TRBJ1-1	17	NA	CASSIAPSGEGVTEAFF	TGTGCCAGTAGTATAGCACCCTCGGGAGAGGGGGTCACTGAAGCTTTCTTT
TRBV19	NA	TRBJ1-2	12	NA	CATEDYNYGYTF	TGTGCCACAGAGGACTATAACTATGGCTACACCTTC
TRBV7-2	NA	TRBJ2-5	14	once	CASSLSGTQETQYF	TGTGCCAGCAGCTTATCGGGGACACAAGAGACCCAGTACTTC
TRBV13	NA	TRBJ2-1	15	NA	CASSLAANSYNEQFF	TGTGCCAGCAGCTTAGCGGCGAACTCCTACAATGAGCAGTTCTTC
TRBV6-6	NA	TRBJ2-2	12	NA	CASSWGTGELFF	TGTGCCAGCAGTTGGGGGACCGGGGAGCTGTTTTTT
TRBV13	TRBD1	TRBJ2-7	13	NA	CASSRTGSGEQYF	TGTGCCAGCAGCCGGACAGGGTCAGGCGAGCAGTACTTC
TRBV27	NA	TRBJ1-1	13	NA	CASSFSQSTEAFF	TGTGCCAGCAGTTTTTCCCAATCCACTGAAGCTTTCTTT
TRBV5-1	NA	TRBJ2-7	12	NA	CASSSDLDEQYF	TGCGCCAGCAGCTCGGACCTGGACGAGCAGTACTTC
TRBV28	NA	TRBJ1-1	15	NA	CASSFRTALNTEAFF	TGTGCCAGCAGTTTTCGGACAGCCTTGAACACTGAAGCTTTCTTT
TRBV28	NA	TRBJ1-1	16	NA	CASSLRWQGWSTEAFF	TGTGCCAGCAGTTTAAGGTGGCAGGGTTGGAGCACTGAAGCTTTCTTT
TRBV28	NA	TRBJ2-3	17	NA	CASSSPPEAIVTDTQYF	TGTGCCAGCAGTTCCCCCCCCGAAGCCATAGTCACAGATACGCAGTATTTT
TRBV7-9	NA	TRBJ2-2	12	NA	CASSDATGELFF	TGTGCCAGCAGCGACGCTACCGGGGAGCTGTTTTTT
TRBV7-6	NA	TRBJ2-3	17	NA	CASSSSLRPAGGDTQYF	TGTGCCAGCAGCTCCTCACTCCGCCCGGCCGGGGGAGATACGCAGTATTTT
TRBV27	NA	TRBJ1-1	14	NA	CASSWRRKNTEAFF	TGTGCCAGCAGTTGGCGGAGGAAGAACACTGAAGCTTTCTTT
TRBV27	TRBD1	TRBJ1-6	15	NA	CASSPGTVSSSPLHF	TGTGCCAGCAGTCCAGGGACAGTGTCTAGTTCACCCCTCCACTTT
TRBV7-8	TRBD2	TRBJ2-1	15	NA	CASSLESGTGNEQFF	TGTGCCAGCAGCTTAGAGAGCGGGACTGGGAATGAGCAGTTCTTC
TRBV6-5	TRBD1	TRBJ2-7	15	NA	CASSYGWTGDYEQYF	TGTGCCAGCAGTTACGGTTGGACAGGGGATTACGAGCAGTACTTC
TRBV27	TRBD1	TRBJ1-2	14	NA	CASSPSDRVYGYTF	TGTGCCAGCAGCCCCTCGGACAGGGTCTATGGCTACACCTTC
TRBV27	TRBD1	TRBJ2-1	14	NA	CASRRQGDFNEQFF	TGTGCCAGCAGGAGACAGGGGGACTTCAATGAGCAGTTCTTC
TRBV9	TRBD1	TRBJ2-7	13	once	CASSVDRGYEQYF	TGTGCCAGCAGCGTGGACAGGGGATACGAGCAGTACTTC
TRBV4-1	NA	TRBJ1-5	15	NA	CASSLRERWDQPQHF	TGCGCCAGCAGTCTCAGGGAGCGCTGGGATCAGCCCCAGCATTTT
TRBV30	NA	TRBJ2-7	15	NA	CAWNDPPGLAYEQYF	TGTGCCTGGAACGACCCCCCGGGGCTTGCCTACGAGCAGTACTTC
TRBV5-5	NA	TRBJ2-7	14	once	CASTPMTGQYEQYF	TGTGCCAGCACGCCAATGACAGGACAATACGAGCAGTACTTC
TRBV28	NA	TRBJ1-1	16	NA	CASSLDSSNMNTEAFF	TGTGCCAGCAGTTTGGACAGCTCTAATATGAACACTGAAGCTTTCTTT
TRBV5-6	NA	TRBJ2-7	16	NA	CASSLEASTLSYEQYF	TGTGCCAGCAGCTTGGAGGCTAGCACCCTCAGCTACGAGCAGTACTTC
TRBV11-2	NA	TRBJ2-7	16	NA	CASRTSGTEMSYEQYF	TGTGCCAGCAGGACTTCGGGGACCGAGATGTCCTACGAGCAGTACTTC
TRBV6-6	NA	TRBJ2-1	15	NA	CASRPGPNSYNEQFF	TGTGCCAGCAGGCCGGGACCCAACTCCTACAATGAGCAGTTCTTC
TRBV7-8	TRBD1	TRBJ1-5	18	NA	CASSIIQGALAIGQPQHF	TGTGCCAGCAGCATCATACAGGGGGCGCTTGCGATAGGTCAGCCCCAGCATTTT
TRBV6-5	NA	TRBJ2-7	13	NA	CASSYWDLGEQYF	TGTGCCAGCAGTTACTGGGACTTAGGCGAGCAGTACTTC
TRBV5-6	NA	TRBJ1-4	15	NA	CASSFGGRRNEKLFF	TGTGCCAGCAGCTTTGGGGGGCGGAGGAATGAAAAACTGTTTTTT
TRBV6-5	TRBD1	TRBJ1-2	15	NA	CASSYPSGQGRGYTF	TGTGCCAGCAGCTACCCGTCGGGACAGGGACGTGGCTACACCTTC
TRBV25-1	NA	TRBJ2-3	15	NA	CASRQYGGASDTQYF	TGTGCCAGCAGACAGTACGGTGGGGCATCAGATACGCAGTATTTT
TRBV19	NA	TRBJ2-5	13	NA	CASSPDGEETQYF	TGTGCCAGTAGCCCGGACGGGGAAGAGACCCAGTACTTC
TRBV27	NA	TRBJ2-5	15	NA	CASSLTAGAQETQYF	TGTGCCAGCAGTTTAACGGCAGGGGCCCAAGAGACCCAGTACTTC
TRBV15	NA	TRBJ2-3	13	NA	CATSRVETDTQYF	TGTGCCACCAGCAGAGTCGAGACTGATACGCAGTATTTT
TRBV19	TRBD2	TRBJ2-1	15	NA	CASSTTSGSYNEQFF	TGTGCCAGTAGTACTACTAGCGGGTCCTACAATGAGCAGTTCTTC
TRBV27	NA	TRBJ1-2	14	NA	CASSLAGTGYGYTF	TGTGCCAGCAGCCTCGCAGGGACGGGATATGGCTACACCTTC
TRBV11-2	TRBD1	TRBJ1-1	14	NA	CASSLGPTGGWAFF	TGTGCCAGCAGCTTAGGTCCGACAGGGGGGTGGGCTTTCTTT
TRBV7-8	NA	TRBJ2-7	14	once	CASSPGWGAYEQYF	TGTGCCAGCAGCCCTGGTTGGGGGGCCTACGAGCAGTACTTC